This T cell receptor beta chain was observed in a study of vaccination and CD4 T cells after COVID-19. For the study at large: Collection of post-COVID samples occurred a median approximately 97 days after diagnosis, spanning a range of 35 to 161.

Sequencing of DNA taken from cultured CD4+ T cells relied on the Oncomine TCR Beta short-read assay. A single record per CDR3 protein comes from TCRdb applying MiXCR to the PCR reads. The table shows about 7,800 distinct CDR3 sequences, with approximately 52% occurring only once. About this clonotype itself: Its matching antigen is unknown.

Treatment indicated: approximately nine-day PBMC culture with coronavirus spike peptide pools or control peptides (ViraFEST assay). Source material: CD4+ T cells from blood, cultured in vitro. This TCR was sampled from a human donor who had recovered from COVID-19.

CDR3 coding DNA: TGTGCCAGCAGGCAGGGGGCCTATGGCTACACCTTC. Translating gives CASRQGAYGYTF. This chain links TRBV12-3 or TRBV12-4 with TRBJ1-2, with 8 bases matching TRBD1. Trimming cost V 6 bases and J 4 bases; bases outside gene matches: 1. The CDR3 extends over 12 amino acids.